The T cell receptor beta chain described here comes from a study of shared clonotypes between healthy human individuals. At the level of the study: Plates per donor: three CD4 naive, three CD4 memory, two CD8 naive, one CD8 memory.

Method: immunoSEQ multiplex PCR; TCRdb's copy keeps in-frame clones and lacks some. The sample records more than 2 million clones, approximately 94% being singletons. Study-level findings and limits: Larger richness was generally estimated for naive than memory subsets.

This clone is a singleton in its sample. Its antigen is as yet unknown. CD4+ cell separation produced CD45RA+ naive and CD45RA-negative memory subsets. There are 17 residues in the CDR3. V lost 4 bases and J 1 base, leaving 18 bases between the germline ends. Germline lookup yields CDR1 SGHDT and CDR2 YYEEEE. The clonotype comes from a man aged 18 to 29 in good health. The J gene is TRBJ1-3, the V gene TRBV5-6; D is uncertain. What was sequenced was naive CD4+ T cells sorted from blood. Sample subset: CD45RA+ positively selected. CDR3 in amino acids: CASSRRALDWSGNTIYF. As DNA, the CDR3 is TGTGCCAGCAGCCGCCGGGCTCTGGATTGGTCTGGAAACACCATATATTTT.